The TCR beta chain under discussion was sequenced for a study of cytomegalovirus exposure and HLA in healthy donors. Study background: An early release of data contained roughly 86 million unique TCRs, which came from HLA-typed donors.

PCR was performed using 60 Vbeta and 13 Jbeta primers. Only in-frame clones appear in the TCRdb table, and some are missing; sequencing was by immunoSEQ multiplex PCR. The profile covers 100,000 to 120,000 clones, with 60% to 80% appearing a single time and about 5% taken by the ten largest. This clone appeared a few times. The clonotype originates from a woman aged 30 to 39 in good health and CMV-seropositive. The sequenced sample was PBMCs.

The CDR3 loop reads CAISDGGTTEAFF. The CDR3 DNA reads TGTGCCATCAGTGATGGGGGGACGACTGAAGCTTTCTTT. V is TRBV10-3 and J is TRBJ1-1, with D perhaps TRBD1 (5 bases). Per the germline V gene, CDR1 is ENHRY and CDR2 is SYGVKD. This CDR3 spans 13 amino acids. V dropped 3 bases and J dropped 5 bases, with 10 bases sitting between them.